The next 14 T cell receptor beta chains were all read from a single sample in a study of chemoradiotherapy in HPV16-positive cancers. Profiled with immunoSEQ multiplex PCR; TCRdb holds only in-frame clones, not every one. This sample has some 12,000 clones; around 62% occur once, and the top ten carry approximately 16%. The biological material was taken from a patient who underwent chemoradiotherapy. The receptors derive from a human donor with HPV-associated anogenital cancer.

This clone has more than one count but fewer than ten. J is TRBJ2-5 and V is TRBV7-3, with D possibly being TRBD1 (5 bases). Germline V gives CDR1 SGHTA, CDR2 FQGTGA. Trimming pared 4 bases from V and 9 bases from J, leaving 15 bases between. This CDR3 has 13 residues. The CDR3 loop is CASSYDSPGAQYF. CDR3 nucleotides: TGTGCCAGCAGCTACGACAGCCCTGGGGCCCAGTACTTC. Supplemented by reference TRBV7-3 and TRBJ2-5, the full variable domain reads GAGVSQTPSNKVTEKGKYVELRCDPISGHTALYWYRQSLGQGPEFLIYFQGTGAADDSGLPNDRFFAVRPEGSVSTLKIQRTERGDSAVYLCASSYDSPGAQYFGPGTRLLVL.

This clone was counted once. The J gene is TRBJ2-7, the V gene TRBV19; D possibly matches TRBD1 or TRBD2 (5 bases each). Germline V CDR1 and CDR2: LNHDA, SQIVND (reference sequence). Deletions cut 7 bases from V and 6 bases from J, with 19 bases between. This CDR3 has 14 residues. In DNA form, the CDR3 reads TGTGCCAGTACCCAGGGCTCGGGGTTGAGCGAGCAGTACTTC. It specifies CASTQGSGLSEQYF.

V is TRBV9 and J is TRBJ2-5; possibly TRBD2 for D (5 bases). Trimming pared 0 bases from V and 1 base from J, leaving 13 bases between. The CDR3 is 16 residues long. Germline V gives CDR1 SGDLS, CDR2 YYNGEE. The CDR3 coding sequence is TGTGCCAGCAGCGTAGCTTCGGGGAGAACCCAAGAGACCCAGTACTTC. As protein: CASSVASGRTQETQYF.

CDR3 amino acids: CASSHSGANQPQHF. The DNA of the CDR3 is TGCGCCAGCAGTCACTCTGGGGCCAATCAGCCCCAGCATTTT. J is TRBJ1-5 and V is TRBV4-1; D is possibly TRBD1 (5 bases). The CDR3 runs to 14 residues. The germline V and J ends were trimmed by 6 bases and 3 bases, with 12 bases remaining between them. From germline, CDR1 is MGHRA and CDR2 YSYEKL.

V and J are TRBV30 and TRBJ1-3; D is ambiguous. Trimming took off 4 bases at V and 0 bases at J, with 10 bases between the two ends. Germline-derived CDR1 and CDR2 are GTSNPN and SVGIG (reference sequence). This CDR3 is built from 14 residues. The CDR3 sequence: CAWNQGDSGNTIYF. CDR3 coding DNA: TGTGCCTGGAATCAAGGCGACTCTGGAAACACCATATATTTT.

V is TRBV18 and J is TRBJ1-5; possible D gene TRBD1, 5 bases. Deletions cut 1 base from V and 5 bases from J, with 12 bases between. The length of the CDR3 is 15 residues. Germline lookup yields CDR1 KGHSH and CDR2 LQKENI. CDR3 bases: TGTGCCAGCTCACCACAGAGGGGAAAGGATCAGCCCCAGCATTTT. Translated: CASSPQRGKDQPQHF.

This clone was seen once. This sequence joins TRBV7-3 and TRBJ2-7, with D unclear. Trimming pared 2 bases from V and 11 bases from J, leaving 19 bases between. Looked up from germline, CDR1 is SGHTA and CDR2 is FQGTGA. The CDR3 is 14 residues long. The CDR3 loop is CASSLVPDRPWKYF. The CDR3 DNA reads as TGTGCCAGCAGCTTAGTTCCCGACCGACCCTGGAAGTACTTC.

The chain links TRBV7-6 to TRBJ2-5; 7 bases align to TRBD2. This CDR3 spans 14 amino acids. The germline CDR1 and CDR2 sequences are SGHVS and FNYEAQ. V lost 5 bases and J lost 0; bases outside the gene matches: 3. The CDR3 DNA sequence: TGTGCCAGCAGCGGGAGGGGATACCAAGAGACCCAGTACTTC. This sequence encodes CASSGRGYQETQYF.

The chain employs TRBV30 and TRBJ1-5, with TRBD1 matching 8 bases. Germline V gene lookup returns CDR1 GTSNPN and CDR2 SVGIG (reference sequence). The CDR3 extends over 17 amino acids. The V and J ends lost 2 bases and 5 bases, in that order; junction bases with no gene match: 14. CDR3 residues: CAWSLGTGSFTDQPQHF. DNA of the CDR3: TGTGCCTGGAGTTTGGGGACAGGATCTTTTACCGATCAGCCCCAGCATTTT.

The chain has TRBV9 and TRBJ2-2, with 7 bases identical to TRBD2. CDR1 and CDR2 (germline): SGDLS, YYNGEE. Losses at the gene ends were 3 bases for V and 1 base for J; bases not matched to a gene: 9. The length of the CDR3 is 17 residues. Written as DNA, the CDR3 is TGTGCCAGCAGCGCGGTGGGTGTAGCGGGGAACACCGGGGAGCTGTTTTTT. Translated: CASSAVGVAGNTGELFF.

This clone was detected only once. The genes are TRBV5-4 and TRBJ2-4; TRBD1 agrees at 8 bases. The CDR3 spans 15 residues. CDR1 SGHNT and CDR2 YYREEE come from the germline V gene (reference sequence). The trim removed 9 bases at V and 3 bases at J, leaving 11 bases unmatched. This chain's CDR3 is CATQDRGKGKNIQYF. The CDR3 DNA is TGTGCCACCCAAGACAGGGGTAAGGGCAAAAACATTCAGTACTTC.

This chain's CDR3 is CASSYPGYNEQFF. The DNA for the CDR3 is TGTGCCAGCAGTTACCCAGGGTACAATGAGCAGTTCTTC. The gene calls are TRBV6-5 and TRBJ2-1; maybe TRBD1 (5 bases). Between the trimmed V and J ends, which lost 2 bases and 4 bases, there was a span of 6 bases. Germline lookup yields CDR1 MNHEY and CDR2 SVGAGI. The CDR3 is 13 amino acids.

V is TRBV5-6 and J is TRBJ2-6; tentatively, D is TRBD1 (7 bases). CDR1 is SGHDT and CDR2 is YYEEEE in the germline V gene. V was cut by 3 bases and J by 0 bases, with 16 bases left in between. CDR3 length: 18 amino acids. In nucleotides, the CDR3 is TGTGCCAGCAGCTCGCAGGGGGGTACCTACTCTGGGGCCAACGTCCTGACTTTC. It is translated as CASSSQGGTYSGANVLTF.

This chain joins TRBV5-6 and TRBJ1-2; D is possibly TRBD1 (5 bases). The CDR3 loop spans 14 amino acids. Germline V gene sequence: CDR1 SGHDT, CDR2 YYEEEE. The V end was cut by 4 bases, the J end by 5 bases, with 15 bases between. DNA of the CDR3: TGTGCCAGCAGCCTCCCCGGGGCGTTTTATGGCTACACCTTC. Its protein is CASSLPGAFYGYTF.